The sequence of this T cell receptor (beta chain) was determined in a study of tumor-infiltrating lymphocytes in primary liver carcinoma. Co-extracting RNA and DNA was done with 20-30 mg of unsorted bulk tissue as input. Donors underwent surgery for histopathologically diagnosed primary liver carcinoma. The CDR3 totals 16 residues. Germline V gives CDR1 MDHEN, CDR2 SYDVKM. Priming with a constant-region primer yielded TCR beta cDNA from roughly 500 ng total RNA. Libraries covering TCR beta were generated through three nested multiplex PCR rounds (using a slightly modified ARM-PCR). Amplification in the first two PCR rounds was performed using TRBV1-TRBV30 forward primers and a C-beta reverse primer for around 9 cycles each. TCRdb re-called the multiplex PCR reads with MiXCR, one entry per CDR3 protein. The sample holds approximately 190,000 distinct CDR3 sequences, around four fifths seen once. Comment on this clonotype: A read error may produce the germline difference seen at one junction end.

The clonotype was recovered from a man aged 40-49 years with primary liver carcinoma and hepatitis B virus infection. The J gene is TRBJ2-3, the V gene TRBV28, with 7 positions matching TRBD2. Material: tumor tissue from primary liver carcinoma. As DNA, the CDR3 is TGTGCCAGCAGTCCTGGACTAGTGGGAAAGGTAGATACACAGTATTTT. Its translation: CASSPGLVGKVDTQYF.